This T cell receptor beta chain was recovered during a study of T-cell reconstitution after alpha-beta-depleted transplantation in children. Study-level points and caveats: The high TCRbeta diversity at day 60 in some patients came from surviving recipient T cells and thymic progenitors. By one year post-transplant, T-cell counts and diversity largely arose from T cells that were newly produced. Several hundred expanded graft clones reportedly gave rise to the alpha-beta T cells present about two months after transplant.

Ten or more counts support this clonotype. What it binds is unknown. The TCRbeta library incorporated unique molecular identifiers. TCRdb reanalysed the PCR reads using MiXCR and keeps one entry per CDR3 protein. The data hold around 450,000 distinct CDR3 sequences, with 43% observed a single time. Germline values: CDR1 DFQATT, CDR2 SNEGSKA (reference sequence). Trimming pared 0 bases from V and 3 bases from J, leaving 15 bases between. The CDR3 consists of 16 residues. The V and J genes are TRBV20-1 and TRBJ1-3, with a tentative D call TRBD1 (6 bases). The receptor was isolated from a girl aged 2 to 9 with aplastic anemia, due to receive a stem cell transplant. Sequencing was performed on PBMCs, taken before TCRalphabeta/CD19-depleted stem cell transplant. The CDR3 DNA reads as TGCAGTGCTAGAGACTCTAGGGGGGGTCTTGGAAACACCATATATTTT. Amino acid sequence: CSARDSRGGLGNTIYF.